These 11 T cell receptor beta chains came from one sample sequenced in a study of blood T cell repertoires in COVID-19. TCRdb's table, derived via immunoSEQ multiplex PCR, lists solely in-frame clones and lacks some. The sample contains about 180,000 clones, approximately 80% of which appear only once. Source material: PBMCs or T cells enriched from blood (not recorded which). These receptors were collected from a man aged 55 to 70 who had been exposed to COVID-19.

This clone was seen just once. CDR3 residues: CASRPVGGASEAFF. The CDR3 nucleotides are TGTGCCAGCAGGCCAGTCGGGGGGGCTTCTGAAGCTTTCTTT. This rearrangement joins TRBV25-1 to TRBJ1-1; a possible D gene is TRBD1 (6 bases). V dropped 6 bases and J dropped 6 bases, with 17 bases sitting between them. Germline CDR1 and CDR2: MGHDK and SYGVNS. The CDR3 totals 14 residues.

The V call is TRBV9, the J call TRBJ2-5; 7 bases are a match to TRBD1. With V trimmed by 0 bases and J by 5 bases, 4 bases remained unmatched. Germline CDR1 SGDLS, CDR2 YYNGEE. This CDR3 spans 14 amino acids. The CDR3 DNA reads TGTGCCAGCAGCGTAGGTGGGACAGAGGAGACCCAGTACTTC. This gives the protein CASSVGGTEETQYF.

The V call is TRBV5-1, the J call TRBJ2-1; TRBD2 agrees at 8 bases. Germline V lookup: CDR1 SGHRS, CDR2 YFSETQ. Trimming removed 0 bases from V and 8 bases from J; junction bases left unmatched: 7. The CDR3 sequence is 15 residues long. The CDR3 here is CASSLASSGFHEQFF. CDR3 bases: TGCGCCAGCAGCTTGGCGTCTAGCGGGTTTCATGAGCAGTTCTTC.

This sequence joins TRBV3-1 (or the pseudogene TRBV3-2) and TRBJ2-2; perhaps TRBD2 as D (5 bases). This CDR3 has 16 amino acids. Germline lookup yields CDR1 LGHDT and CDR2 YNNKEL (reference sequence). With 8 bases removed from V and 4 bases from J, the gap between germline ends came to 20 bases. CDR3 in amino acids: CASVSRGGSGTGELFF. The DNA of the CDR3 is TGTGCCAGCGTGTCCCGGGGTGGGAGCGGCACCGGGGAGCTGTTTTTT.

This chain joins TRBV18 and TRBJ2-1; 10 positions match TRBD2. The ends lost 0 bases at V and 1 base at J; junction bases unmatched: 3. Germline V lookup: CDR1 KGHSH, CDR2 LQKENI. The CDR3 contains 17 residues. The CDR3, as DNA: TGTGCCAGCTCACCACCCTGGACTAGCGGATCCTACAATGAGCAGTTCTTC. Translated: CASSPPWTSGSYNEQFF.

The gene calls are TRBV5-6 and TRBJ1-2, with 7 bases fitting TRBD1. The J segment lost 5 bases and the V segment lost 1 base, leaving 8 bases of the junction unmatched. Germline V lookup: CDR1 SGHDT, CDR2 YYEEEE. The CDR3 is made up of 15 amino acids. In DNA, the CDR3 is TGTGCCAGCAGCTTGAGAGGGGGCAATTGGTATGGCTACACCTTC. Translated: CASSLRGGNWYGYTF.

This chain links TRBV6-2 or TRBV6-3 with TRBJ2-7, with D possibly being TRBD2 (6 bases). The germline CDR1 and CDR2 sequences are MNHEY and SVGEGT. The CDR3 has 13 residues. CDR3 protein: CASSYSGGLPTNV. The CDR3 coding sequence is TGTGCCAGCAGTTACTCCGGGGGACTTCCGACCAATGTC.

This chain uses TRBV7-9 with TRBJ2-1, with no clear D. Germline CDR1 SEHNR, CDR2 FQNEAQ (reference sequence). Trimming removed 5 bases at V and 6 bases at J, with 8 bases between. This CDR3 contains 12 residues. The CDR3 protein is CASSPTPNEQFF. CDR3 nucleotides: TGTGCCAGCAGCCCTACGCCCAATGAGCAGTTCTTC.

The chain is built from TRBV9 and TRBJ2-3; 10 bases are shared with TRBD1. Trimming took 0 bases from V and 4 from J; bases not matched to a gene: 11. This CDR3 is 18 amino acids long. Germline CDR1 and CDR2: SGDLS and YYNGEE. In nucleotides, the CDR3 is TGTGCCAGCAGCGTAGCACCCTTCCCGGGACAGGGGCCAGATACGCAGTATTTT. Protein sequence: CASSVAPFPGQGPDTQYF.

This chain links TRBV2 with TRBJ2-7, with TRBD2 as a possible D gene (5 bases). The CDR3 loop spans 14 amino acids. Per germline, CDR1 SNHLY and CDR2 FYNNEI. Trimming stripped 1 base from V and 6 bases from J, with 13 bases between. CDR3: CASSEVVGIGEQYF. CDR3 nucleotides: TGTGCCAGCAGTGAAGTAGTCGGGATCGGCGAGCAGTACTTC.

This chain connects TRBV19 to TRBJ2-2; no reliable D call. Germline V CDR1 and CDR2: LNHDA, SQIVND (reference sequence). The CDR3 covers 14 residues. V dropped 3 bases and J dropped 6 bases, with 11 bases sitting between them. CDR3 residues: CASSIPGTAGELFF. The DNA for the CDR3 is TGTGCCAGTAGTATTCCGGGTACGGCCGGGGAGCTGTTTTTT.